Sequencing of this T cell receptor (beta chain) was carried out in a study of blood T cell repertoires in COVID-19. On the study more broadly: Both acute and convalescent COVID-19 samples were obtained from the United States, Italy and Spain. PBMCs, B-cell-depleted T cells, or T cells provided the cDNA or gDNA that made up the material.

CDR3 length: 15 residues. The germline V gene has CDR1 KGHSH and CDR2 LQKENI. V gave up 3 bases and J gave up 1 base; unmatched junction bases: 4. As handled by the study authors: Reference gene primer amplification gave nucleated cell count estimates. Profiled with immunoSEQ multiplex PCR; TCRdb holds only in-frame clones, not every one. V and J calls and clone size are as listed in that table; D and trimming were resolved from the DNA. The sample includes fewer than 110,000 clones, roughly 92% seen only once; the top ten take over 5.5%. The chain combines TRBV18 with TRBJ1-1; TRBD1 matches at 8 bases. This TCR came from a man over 45 with active COVID-19. Sequencing was carried out using peripheral blood. The CDR3 region is CASSPGQGPNTEAFF. The DNA for the CDR3 is TGTGCCAGCTCACCCGGACAGGGACCGAACACTGAAGCTTTCTTT.